Listed below are T cell receptor beta chains from one sample, sequenced in a study of T cell changes during pregnancy in multiple sclerosis. Produced via immunoSEQ multiplex PCR; TCRdb's table is partial and in-frame only. The sample contains some 29,000 clones, 80% to 90% of which appear only once. The specimen comprised CD8+ T cells from peripheral blood mononuclear cells, sampled before pregnancy. These receptors all stem from a female donor with multiple sclerosis, enrolled in a pregnancy study. Each CDR3 is given with its conserved first and last residue. A D gene is named only where the DNA matches it firmly.

TRBD1 | TRBJ2-7 | TRBV6-1 | CASSEVPDRSSYEQYF | TGTGCCAGCAGTGAAGTCCCGGACAGGAGCTCCTACGAGCAGTACTTC
TRBD2 | TRBJ2-3 | TRBV9 | CASSVGLAGELTDTQYF | TGTGCCAGCAGCGTGGGACTAGCGGGAGAGTTAACAGATACGCAGTATTTT
TRBD1 | TRBJ1-5 | TRBV6-5 | CASSQGQGRQPQHF | TGTGCCAGCAGTCAGGGACAGGGGAGGCAGCCCCAGCATTTT
- | TRBJ2-3 | TRBV9 | CASSPGGPSTDTQYF | TGTGCCAGCAGCCCCGGCGGCCCTAGCACAGATACGCAGTATTTT
TRBD1 | TRBJ1-4 | TRBV7-3 | CASSRQGSEKLFF | TGTGCCAGCAGCCGACAGGGATCGGAAAAACTGTTTTTT
- | TRBJ2-5 | TRBV4-1 | CASSQDPEETQYF | TGCGCCAGCAGCCAAGATCCGGAAGAGACCCAGTACTTC
TRBD1 | TRBJ2-1 | TRBV2 | CASSVGQEQFF | TGTGCCAGCAGTGTGGGACAGGAGCAGTTCTTC
- | TRBJ1-5 | TRBV28 | CASSLTGDNQPQHF | TGTGCCAGCAGTTTAACGGGGGACAATCAGCCCCAGCATTTT
TRBD2 | TRBJ2-7 | TRBV28 | CASNSGLAGPLEQYF | TGTGCCAGCAACTCGGGACTAGCGGGACCCCTCGAGCAGTACTTC
- | TRBJ2-7 | TRBV11-3 | CASSLDFTEQYF | TGTGCCAGCAGCTTAGATTTCACAGAGCAGTACTTC
TRBD2 | TRBJ2-5 | TRBV2 | CASRLAGGLQETQYF | TGTGCCAGCAGACTAGCGGGGGGGCTCCAAGAGACCCAGTACTTC
- | TRBJ2-1 | TRBV2 | CASSEVDLGSNEQFF | TGTGCCAGCAGTGAAGTGGATCTGGGGAGCAATGAGCAGTTCTTC
- | TRBJ2-7 | TRBV7-8 | CASSLSPVVSSYEQYF | TGTGCCAGCAGCTTATCTCCTGTGGTCAGCTCCTACGAGCAGTACTTC
- | TRBJ1-2 | TRBV6-5 | CASSYEGRGNGYTF | TGTGCCAGCAGTTACGAGGGCAGGGGAAATGGCTACACCTTC
TRBD1 | TRBJ2-1 | TRBV18 | CASSPIAPTGTDAYNEQFF | TGTGCCAGCTCACCCATTGCCCCAACCGGGACAGATGCCTACAATGAGCAGTTCTTC
- | TRBJ1-4 | TRBV6-5 | CASSYGSSSEKLFF | TGTGCCAGCAGTTACGGGAGTAGCTCTGAAAAACTGTTTTTT
TRBD1 | TRBJ1-6 | TRBV9 | CASSEETGAYNSPLHF | TGTGCCAGCAGCGAGGAGACAGGGGCTTATAATTCACCCCTCCACTTT
- | TRBJ2-1 | TRBV7-7 | CASSFAPSDGYNEQFF | TGTGCTAGCAGCTTCGCCCCTAGCGACGGCTACAATGAGCAGTTCTTC
TRBD1 | TRBJ1-1 | TRBV15 | CATSEERTGGKNTEAFF | TGTGCCACCAGCGAGGAAAGGACAGGTGGTAAGAACACTGAAGCTTTCTTT
- | TRBJ2-7 | TRBV11-2 | CASSLGPVYEQYF | TGTGCCAGCAGCTTAGGGCCAGTCTACGAGCAGTACTTC
TRBD1 | TRBJ2-1 | TRBV6-1 | CASSDPTGGRYNEQFF | TGTGCCAGCAGTGATCCGACAGGGGGCAGGTACAATGAGCAGTTCTTC
- | TRBJ2-7 | TRBV19 | CASSQGTSSYEQYF | TGTGCCAGTAGCCAGGGGACGAGCTCCTACGAGCAGTACTTC
TRBD1 | TRBJ2-7 | TRBV28 | CASSSFRGLEPQYEQYF | TGTGCCAGCAGTTCGTTCAGGGGGCTAGAACCCCAATACGAGCAGTACTTC
- | TRBJ2-7 | TRBV5-1 | CASSLGLKPYEQYF | TGCGCCAGCAGCTTGGGACTAAAGCCCTACGAGCAGTACTTC
TRBD2 | TRBJ2-4 | TRBV11-3 | CASRGTSGGAGIQYF | TGTGCTTCCCGAGGGACTAGCGGGGGCGCTGGCATTCAGTACTTC
- | TRBJ2-1 | TRBV29-1 | CSVHVRGVYNEQFF | TGCAGCGTTCATGTCCGTGGAGTCTACAATGAGCAGTTCTTC
- | TRBJ2-3 | TRBV5-1 | CASSLFAGNTDTQYF | TGCGCCAGCAGCTTGTTCGCGGGGAACACAGATACGCAGTATTTT